The 2 T cell receptor beta chains listed next were all sequenced from one sample in a study of neurological immune-mediated disorders. TCRdb re-called the 5' RACE reads through MiXCR, storing one row per CDR3 protein. This sample has fewer than 50,000 distinct CDR3 sequences, with approximately 2.4% found just once. The material sequenced was PBMCs. Source of these receptors: a man younger than 40 with multiple sclerosis.

In its sample, this clonotype was seen many times. The rearrangement uses TRBV4-2 and TRBJ2-7; 11 positions agree with TRBD2. V shed 0 bases, J shed 2 bases, and the junction held 12 bases outside the gene matches. The CDR3 consists of 19 residues. Germline-derived CDR1 and CDR2 are LGHNA and YNFKEQ. Written as DNA, the CDR3 is TGTGCCAGCAGCCAAGATCTCGGGTACGGACTAGCGGGTGCCTACGAGCAGTACTTC. Translating it yields CASSQDLGYGLAGAYEQYF.

This clonotype was detected ten times or more. This sequence joins TRBV25-1 and TRBJ1-1; D not resolved. Trimming stripped 1 base from V and 4 bases from J, with 10 bases between. Per germline, CDR1 MGHDK and CDR2 SYGVNS. This CDR3 has 14 residues. CDR3 nucleotides: TGTGCCAGCAGTGAATTATCGTTGGCCACTGAAGCTTTCTTT. Translation gives CASSELSLATEAFF. The full variable domain, completed using reference TRBV25-1 and TRBJ1-1, is EADIYQTPRYLVIGTGKKITLECSQTMGHDKMYWYQQDPGMELHLIHYSYGVNSTEKGDLSSESTVSRIRTEHFPLTLESARPSHTSQYLCASSELSLATEAFFGQGTRLTVV.